The rows below give T cell receptor beta chains drawn from one sample of a study of identical twins. TCRdb re-called the 5' RACE reads with MiXCR, one entry per CDR3 protein. The sample has about 220,000 distinct CDR3 sequences, roughly 9.4% seen once. Material: memory (CD45RO+) T cells sorted from blood. The receptor source for this set is a woman between 18 and 29 years old in good health. CDR3s include the opening cysteine and the closing phenylalanine or tryptophan. A D gene is named only where the DNA matches it firmly. Clone size is not always given. Where it is, it says once, few, many or a class for expanded clones.

TRBJ1-1 - once 15 TRBV29-1 TGCAGCGTAACCGGGGCCATAGGGGAGTCCAATAAAGCTTTCTTT CSVTGAIGESNKAFF
TRBJ2-7 - few 14 TRBV2 TGTGCCAGCAGTGAAGAAGGCAGGTGGAGCGAGCAGTACTTC CASSEEGRWSEQYF
TRBJ2-1 - few 15 TRBV20-1 TGCAGTGCGCCCCCCGGGGGCGCCAACTACAATGAGCAGTTCTTC CSAPPGGANYNEQFF
TRBJ2-7 TRBD2 many 14 TRBV20-1 TGCAGTGCTAGAAAGCCTAGCGGGGAGGAAGAGCAGTACTTC CSARKPSGEEEQYF
TRBJ2-5 - few 13 TRBV20-1 TGCAGTGCTAGAAGGACGAGTAAAGAGACCCAGTACTTC CSARRTSKETQYF
TRBJ1-5 - - 12 TRBV20-1 TGCAGTGCTAAAACGGAGAATCAGCCCCAGCATTTT CSAKTENQPQHF
TRBJ2-5 - few 14 TRBV5-1 TGCGCCAGCAGATGGAGGGAGTCTGGTGAGACCCAGTACTTC CASRWRESGETQYF
TRBJ2-3 TRBD2 few 16 TRBV27 TGTGCCAGCAGACCCCGCGTCGGGGGGTCTACAGATACGCAGTATTTT CASRPRVGGSTDTQYF
TRBJ2-7 - many 14 TRBV20-1 TGCAGTGCTACAAACCCGGGCTCTACTTACGAGCAGTACTTC CSATNPGSTYEQYF
TRBJ2-1 TRBD2 few 16 TRBV20-1 TGCAGTGCTAGCTCCGGACTAGCGGGAGGTGTCAATGAGCAGTTCTTC CSASSGLAGGVNEQFF
TRBJ1-1 - many 17 TRBV5-1 TGCGCCAGCAGCTTAGGAAGGGTTAAGTTGCTTGGCACTGAAGCTTTCTTT CASSLGRVKLLGTEAFF
TRBJ2-5 - - 11 TRBV5-6 TGTGCCAGCAGCCGCGTCGAGACCCAGTACTTC CASSRVETQYF
TRBJ1-6 TRBD1 - 15 TRBV28 TGTGCCAGCAGTTTAATGGACAGGGCTAATTCACCCCTCCACTTT CASSLMDRANSPLHF
TRBJ2-2 - - 14 TRBV5-1 TGCGCCAGCAGCTTAATAGCGAACACCGGGGAGCTGTTTTTT CASSLIANTGELFF
TRBJ2-3 TRBD1 many 14 TRBV4-3 TGCGCCAGCAGCCTCGGACAGGGACCAGATACGCAGTATTTT CASSLGQGPDTQYF
TRBJ1-4 - few 14 TRBV9 TGTGCCAGCAGCGTAGCTACAGGGAGTGAAAAACTGTTTTTT CASSVATGSEKLFF
TRBJ1-2 - many 12 TRBV11-2 TGTGCCAGCAGCTCAGAGATGAGTGGCTACACCTTC CASSSEMSGYTF
TRBJ1-1 - - 15 TRBV6-5 TGTGCCAGCAGTTATAATACAGGAGTTGATACTGAAGCTTTCTTT CASSYNTGVDTEAFF
TRBJ2-7 TRBD1 many 17 TRBV5-1 TGCGCCAGCAGCTCTCAGTTTTCCGGGACAGGGGGTTACGAGCAGTACTTC CASSSQFSGTGGYEQYF